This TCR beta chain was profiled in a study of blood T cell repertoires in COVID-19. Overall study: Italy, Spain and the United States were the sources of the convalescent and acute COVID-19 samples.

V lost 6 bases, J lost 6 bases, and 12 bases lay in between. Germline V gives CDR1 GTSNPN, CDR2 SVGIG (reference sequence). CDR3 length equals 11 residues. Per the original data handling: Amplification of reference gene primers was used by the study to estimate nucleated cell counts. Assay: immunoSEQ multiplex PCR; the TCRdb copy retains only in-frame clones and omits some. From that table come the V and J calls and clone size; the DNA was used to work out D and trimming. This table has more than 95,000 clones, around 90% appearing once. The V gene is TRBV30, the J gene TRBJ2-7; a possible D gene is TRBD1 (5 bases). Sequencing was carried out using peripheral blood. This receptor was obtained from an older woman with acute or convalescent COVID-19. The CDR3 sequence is CACVLGLEQYF. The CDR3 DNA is TGTGCCTGTGTCCTGGGGCTCGAGCAGTACTTC.